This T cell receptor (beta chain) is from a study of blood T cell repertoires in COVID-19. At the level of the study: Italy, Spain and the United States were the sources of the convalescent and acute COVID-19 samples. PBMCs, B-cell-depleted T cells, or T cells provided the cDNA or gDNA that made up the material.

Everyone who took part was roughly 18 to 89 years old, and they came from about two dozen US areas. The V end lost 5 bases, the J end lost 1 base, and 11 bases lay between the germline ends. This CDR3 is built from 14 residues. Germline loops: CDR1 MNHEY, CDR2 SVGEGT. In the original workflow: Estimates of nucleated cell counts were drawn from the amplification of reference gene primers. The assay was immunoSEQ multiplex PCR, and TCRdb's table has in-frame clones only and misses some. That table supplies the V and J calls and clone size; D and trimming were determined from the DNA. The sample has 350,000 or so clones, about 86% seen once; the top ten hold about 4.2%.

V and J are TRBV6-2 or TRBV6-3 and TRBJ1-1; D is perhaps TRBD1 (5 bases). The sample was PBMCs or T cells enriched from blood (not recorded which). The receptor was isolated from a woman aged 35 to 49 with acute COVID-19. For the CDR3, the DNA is TGTGCCAGCAGTCTACAGGTCTCGAACACTGAAGCTTTCTTT. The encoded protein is CASSLQVSNTEAFF.